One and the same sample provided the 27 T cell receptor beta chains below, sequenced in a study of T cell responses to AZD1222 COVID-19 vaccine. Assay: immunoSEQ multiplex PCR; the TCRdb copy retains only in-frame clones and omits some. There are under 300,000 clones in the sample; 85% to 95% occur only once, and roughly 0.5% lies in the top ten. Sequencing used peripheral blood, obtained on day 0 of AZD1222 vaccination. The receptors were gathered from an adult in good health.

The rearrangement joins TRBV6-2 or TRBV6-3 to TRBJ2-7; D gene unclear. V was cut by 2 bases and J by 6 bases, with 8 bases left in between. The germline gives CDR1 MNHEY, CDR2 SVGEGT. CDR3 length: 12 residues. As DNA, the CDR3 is TGTGCCAGCAGTTACGGGCCCCTCGAGCAGTACTTC. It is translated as CASSYGPLEQYF.

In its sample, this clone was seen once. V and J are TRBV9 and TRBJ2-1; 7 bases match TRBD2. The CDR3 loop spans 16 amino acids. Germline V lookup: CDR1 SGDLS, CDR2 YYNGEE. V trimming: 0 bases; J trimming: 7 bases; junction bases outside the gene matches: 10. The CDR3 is CASSVAPRLAGNEQFF. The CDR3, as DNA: TGTGCCAGCAGCGTAGCTCCGAGACTAGCAGGGAATGAGCAGTTCTTC.

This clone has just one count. The CDR3, as DNA: TGTGCCAGCAGCCCGACAGGGGGCGCGGCGGATACGCAGTATTTT. Translating gives CASSPTGGAADTQYF. The J gene is TRBJ2-3, the V gene TRBV7-2, with TRBD1 matching 10 bases. From germline, CDR1 is SGHTA and CDR2 FQGNSA. This CDR3 comprises 15 residues. The V gene end was trimmed by 5 bases and the J gene end by 6 bases; junction bases not matched to a gene: 8.

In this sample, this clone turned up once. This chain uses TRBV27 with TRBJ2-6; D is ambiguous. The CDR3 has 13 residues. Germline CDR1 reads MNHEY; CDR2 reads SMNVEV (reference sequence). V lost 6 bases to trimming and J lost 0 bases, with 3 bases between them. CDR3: CASSNSGANVLTF. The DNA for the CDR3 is TGTGCCAGCAGCAACTCTGGGGCCAACGTCCTGACTTTC.

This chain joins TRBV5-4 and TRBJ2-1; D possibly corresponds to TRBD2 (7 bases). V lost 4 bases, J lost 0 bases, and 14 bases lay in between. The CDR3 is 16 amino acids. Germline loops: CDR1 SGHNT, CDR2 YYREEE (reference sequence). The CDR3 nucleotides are TGTGCCAGCAGCGGGGGGGGCGGAAGCTCCTACAATGAGCAGTTCTTC. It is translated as CASSGGGGSSYNEQFF.

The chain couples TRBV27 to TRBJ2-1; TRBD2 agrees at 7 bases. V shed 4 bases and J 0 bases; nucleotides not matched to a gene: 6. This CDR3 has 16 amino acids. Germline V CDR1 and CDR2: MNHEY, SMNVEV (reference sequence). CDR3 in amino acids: CASSSTLADSYNEQFF. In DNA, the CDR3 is TGTGCCAGCAGTTCTACGCTAGCGGACTCCTACAATGAGCAGTTCTTC.

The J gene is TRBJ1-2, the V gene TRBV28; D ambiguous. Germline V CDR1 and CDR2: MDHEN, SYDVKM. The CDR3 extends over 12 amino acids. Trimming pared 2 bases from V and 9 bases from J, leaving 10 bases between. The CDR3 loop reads CASSLGGRSYTF. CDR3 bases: TGTGCCAGCAGTTTAGGCGGCAGAAGCTACACCTTC.

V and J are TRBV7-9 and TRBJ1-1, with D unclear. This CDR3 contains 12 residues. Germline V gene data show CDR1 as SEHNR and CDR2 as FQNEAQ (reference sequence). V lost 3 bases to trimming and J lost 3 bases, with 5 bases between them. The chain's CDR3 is CASSFGDTEAFF. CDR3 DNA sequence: TGTGCCAGCAGCTTCGGGGACACTGAAGCTTTCTTT. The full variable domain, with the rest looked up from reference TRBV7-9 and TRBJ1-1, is DTGVSQNPRHKITKRGQNVTFRCDPISEHNRLYWYRQTLGQGPEFLTYFQNEAQLEKSRLLSDRFSAERPKGSFSTLEIQRTEQGDSAMYLCASSFGDTEAFFGQGTRLTVV.

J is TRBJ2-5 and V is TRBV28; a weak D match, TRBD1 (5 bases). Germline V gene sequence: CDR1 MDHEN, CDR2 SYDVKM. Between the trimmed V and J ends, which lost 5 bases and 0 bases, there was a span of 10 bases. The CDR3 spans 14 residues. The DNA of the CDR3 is TGTGCCAGCAGTCCCCGACAGTACCAAGAGACCCAGTACTTC. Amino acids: CASSPRQYQETQYF.

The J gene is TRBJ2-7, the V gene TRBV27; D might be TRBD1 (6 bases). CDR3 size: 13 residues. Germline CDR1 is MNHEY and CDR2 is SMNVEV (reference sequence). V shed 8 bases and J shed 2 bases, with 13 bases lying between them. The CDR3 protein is CASFGGPTYEQYF. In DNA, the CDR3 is TGTGCCAGCTTTGGGGGCCCCACCTACGAGCAGTACTTC.

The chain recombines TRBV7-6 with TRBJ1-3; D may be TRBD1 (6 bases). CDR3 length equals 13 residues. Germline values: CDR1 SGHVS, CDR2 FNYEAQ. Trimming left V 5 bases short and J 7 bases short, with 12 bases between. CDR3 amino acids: CASSHRDSNTIYF. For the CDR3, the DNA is TGTGCCAGCAGCCACAGGGATTCGAACACCATATATTTT. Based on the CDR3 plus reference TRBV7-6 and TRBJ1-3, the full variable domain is GAGVSQSPRYKVTKRGQDVALRCDPISGHVSLYWYRQALGQGPEFLTYFNYEAQQDKSGLPNDRFSAERPEGSISTLTIQRTEQRDSAMYRCASSHRDSNTIYFGEGSWLTVV.

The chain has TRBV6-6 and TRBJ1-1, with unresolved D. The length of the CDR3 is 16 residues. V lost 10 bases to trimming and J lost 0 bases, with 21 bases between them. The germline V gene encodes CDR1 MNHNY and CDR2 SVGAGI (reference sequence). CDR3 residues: CATKKDGENMNTEAFF. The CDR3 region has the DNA TGTGCCACCAAAAAGGATGGGGAGAACATGAACACTGAAGCTTTCTTT.

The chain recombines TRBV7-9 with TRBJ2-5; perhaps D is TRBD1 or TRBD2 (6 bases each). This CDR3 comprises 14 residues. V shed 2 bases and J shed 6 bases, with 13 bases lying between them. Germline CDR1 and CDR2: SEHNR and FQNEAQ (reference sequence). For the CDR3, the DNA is TGTGCCAGCAGCTTATCAGGGGAGGTAAAGACCCAGTACTTC. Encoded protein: CASSLSGEVKTQYF.

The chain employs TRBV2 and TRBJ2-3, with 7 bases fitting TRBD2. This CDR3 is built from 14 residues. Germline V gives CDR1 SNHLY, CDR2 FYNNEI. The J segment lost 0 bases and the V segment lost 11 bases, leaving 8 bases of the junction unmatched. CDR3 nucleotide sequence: TGTGCCCCCGGTCGAGCGGGGAGCACAGATACGCAGTATTTT. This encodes CAPGRAGSTDTQYF.

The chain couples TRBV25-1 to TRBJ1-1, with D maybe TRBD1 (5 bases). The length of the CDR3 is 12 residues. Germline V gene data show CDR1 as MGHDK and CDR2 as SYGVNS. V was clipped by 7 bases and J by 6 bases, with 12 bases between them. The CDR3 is CASTGGGAEAFF. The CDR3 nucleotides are TGTGCCAGCACCGGAGGAGGGGCTGAAGCTTTCTTT. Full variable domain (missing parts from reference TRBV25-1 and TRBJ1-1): EADIYQTPRYLVIGTGKKITLECSQTMGHDKMYWYQQDPGMELHLIHYSYGVNSTEKGDLSSESTVSRIRTEHFPLTLESARPSHTSQYLCASTGGGAEAFFGQGTRLTVV.

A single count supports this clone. This chain's CDR3 is CASSNGQGMKPQHF. The CDR3 DNA reads as TGTGCCAGCAGCAACGGACAGGGTATGAAGCCCCAGCATTTT. This chain uses TRBV6-5 with TRBJ1-5; 8 bases line up with TRBD1. Germline V gene data show CDR1 as MNHEY and CDR2 as SVGAGI. CDR3 length: 14 amino acids. V lost 6 bases and J lost 8; bases outside the gene matches: 9.

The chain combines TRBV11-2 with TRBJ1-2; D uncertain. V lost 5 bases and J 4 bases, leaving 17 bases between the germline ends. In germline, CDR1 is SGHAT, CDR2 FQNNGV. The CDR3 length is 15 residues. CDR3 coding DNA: TGTGCCAGCAGCCCAGAGGCGGCAGGTGGCTATGGCTACACCTTC. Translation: CASSPEAAGGYGYTF.

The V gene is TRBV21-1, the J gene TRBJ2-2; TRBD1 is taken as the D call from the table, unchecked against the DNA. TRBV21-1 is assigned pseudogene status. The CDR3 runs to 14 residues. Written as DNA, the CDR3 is TGTGCCAGCAGGAGTAGGACAGACACCGGGGAGCTGTTTTTT. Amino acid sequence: CASRSRTDTGELFF.

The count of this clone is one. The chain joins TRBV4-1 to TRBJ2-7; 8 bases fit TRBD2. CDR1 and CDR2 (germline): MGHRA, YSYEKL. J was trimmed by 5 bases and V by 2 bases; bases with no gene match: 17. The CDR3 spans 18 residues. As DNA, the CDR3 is TGCGCCAGCAGCCAACCACGGGGGGGAGGCCCGTCGTTAAACGAGCAGTACTTC. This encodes CASSQPRGGGPSLNEQYF.

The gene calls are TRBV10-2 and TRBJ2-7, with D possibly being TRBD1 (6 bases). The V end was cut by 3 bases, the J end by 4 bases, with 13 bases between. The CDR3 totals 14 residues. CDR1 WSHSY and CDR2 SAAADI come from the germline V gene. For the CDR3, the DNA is TGCGCCAGCAGTGATGAGGGGGTAAATTACGAGCAGTACTTC. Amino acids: CASSDEGVNYEQYF.

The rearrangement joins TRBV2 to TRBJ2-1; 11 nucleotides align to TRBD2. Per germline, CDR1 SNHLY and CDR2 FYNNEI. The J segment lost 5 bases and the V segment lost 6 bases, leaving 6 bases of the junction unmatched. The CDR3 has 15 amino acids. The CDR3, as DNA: TGTGCCAGCAGGGGCGGGACTAGCGGCAACAATGAGCAGTTCTTC. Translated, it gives CASRGGTSGNNEQFF.

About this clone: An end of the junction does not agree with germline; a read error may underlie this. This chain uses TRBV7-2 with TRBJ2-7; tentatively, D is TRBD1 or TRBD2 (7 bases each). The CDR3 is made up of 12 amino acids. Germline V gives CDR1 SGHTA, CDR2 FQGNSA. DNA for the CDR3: TGTGCCAGCAGCTTACAGGGGGGGGCACCAGGCTTC. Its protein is CASSLQGGAPGF.

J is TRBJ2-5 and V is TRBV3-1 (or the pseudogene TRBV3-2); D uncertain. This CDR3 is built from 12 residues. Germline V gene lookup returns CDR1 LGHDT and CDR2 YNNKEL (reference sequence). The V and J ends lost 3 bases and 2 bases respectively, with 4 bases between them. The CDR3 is CASSQRQETQYF. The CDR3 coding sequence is TGTGCCAGCAGCCAGAGGCAAGAGACCCAGTACTTC.

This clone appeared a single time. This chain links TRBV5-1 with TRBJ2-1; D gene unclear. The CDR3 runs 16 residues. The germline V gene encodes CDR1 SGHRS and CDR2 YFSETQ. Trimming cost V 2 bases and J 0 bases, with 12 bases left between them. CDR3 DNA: TGCGCCAGCAGCTTAGACCATAACCCCTCCTACAATGAGCAGTTCTTC. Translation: CASSLDHNPSYNEQFF.

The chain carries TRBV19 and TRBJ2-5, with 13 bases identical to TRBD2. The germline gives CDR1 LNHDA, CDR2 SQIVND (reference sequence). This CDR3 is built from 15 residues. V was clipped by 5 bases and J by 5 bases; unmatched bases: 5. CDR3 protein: CASSSPGLAGETQYF. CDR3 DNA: TGTGCCAGTAGTTCCCCGGGACTAGCGGGGGAGACCCAGTACTTC.

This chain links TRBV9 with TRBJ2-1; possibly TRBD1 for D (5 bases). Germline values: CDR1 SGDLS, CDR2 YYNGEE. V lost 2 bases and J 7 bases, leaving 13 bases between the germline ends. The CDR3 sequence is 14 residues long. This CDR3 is CASSVRTLSNEQFF. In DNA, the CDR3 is TGTGCCAGCAGCGTTCGGACACTTTCGAATGAGCAGTTCTTC.

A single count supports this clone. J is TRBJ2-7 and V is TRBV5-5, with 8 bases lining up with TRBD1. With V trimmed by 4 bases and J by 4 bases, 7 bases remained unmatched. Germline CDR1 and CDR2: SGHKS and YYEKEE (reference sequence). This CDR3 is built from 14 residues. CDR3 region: CASSTDRGWYEQYF. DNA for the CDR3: TGTGCCAGCAGCACCGACAGGGGATGGTACGAGCAGTACTTC.